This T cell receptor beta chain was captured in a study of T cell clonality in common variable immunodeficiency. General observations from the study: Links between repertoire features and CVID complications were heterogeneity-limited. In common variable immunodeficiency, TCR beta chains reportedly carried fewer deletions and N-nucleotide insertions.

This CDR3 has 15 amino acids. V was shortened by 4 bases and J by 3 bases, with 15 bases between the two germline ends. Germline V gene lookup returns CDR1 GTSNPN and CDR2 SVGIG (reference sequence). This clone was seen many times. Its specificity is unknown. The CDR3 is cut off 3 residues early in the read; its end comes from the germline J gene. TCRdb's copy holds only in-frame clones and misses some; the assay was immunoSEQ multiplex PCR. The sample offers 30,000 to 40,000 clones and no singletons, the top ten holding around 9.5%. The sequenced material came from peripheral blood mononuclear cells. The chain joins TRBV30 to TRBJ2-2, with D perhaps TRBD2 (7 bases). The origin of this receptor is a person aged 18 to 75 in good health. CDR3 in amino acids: CAWKGGRGDTGELFF. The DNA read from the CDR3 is TGTGCCTGGAAGGGGGGGAGGGGGGACACCGGGGAG.